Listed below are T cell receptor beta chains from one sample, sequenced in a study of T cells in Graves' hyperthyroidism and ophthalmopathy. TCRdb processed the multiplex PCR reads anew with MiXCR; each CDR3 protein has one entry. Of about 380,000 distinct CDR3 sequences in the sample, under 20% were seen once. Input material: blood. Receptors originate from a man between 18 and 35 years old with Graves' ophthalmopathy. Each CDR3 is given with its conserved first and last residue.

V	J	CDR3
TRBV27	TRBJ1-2	CASSFGPGTGDGYTF
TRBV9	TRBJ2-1	CASSVGRGALGEQFF
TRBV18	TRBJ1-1	CASSPGVMSTEAFF
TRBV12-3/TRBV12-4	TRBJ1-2	CASSLAGMEGYTF
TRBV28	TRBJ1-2	CASSPRDPADGYTF
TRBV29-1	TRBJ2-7	CGAGQGPYEQYF
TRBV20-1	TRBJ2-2	CSARGGWVSGGLTGELFF
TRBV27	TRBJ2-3	CASSFTDDTDTQYF
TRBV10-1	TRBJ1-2	CASSESYGTGGVGYGYTF
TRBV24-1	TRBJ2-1	CATSLSRVNEQFF
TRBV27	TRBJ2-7	CASSSYTTGRNEQYF
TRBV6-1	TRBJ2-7	CASRPLRDHEQYF
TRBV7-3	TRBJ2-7	CASSLTSTSGALEQYF
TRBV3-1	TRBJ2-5	CASSHSDRRHLEETQYF
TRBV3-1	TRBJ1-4	CASSFPGPGEKLFF
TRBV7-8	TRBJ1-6	CASSPTLGGLGVPLHF
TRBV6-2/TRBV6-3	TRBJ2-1	CASSGETSPVYNEQFF
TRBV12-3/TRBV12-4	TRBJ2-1	CASSPLSHTIYNEQFF
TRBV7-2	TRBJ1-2	CASSRGRTIQGGYTF
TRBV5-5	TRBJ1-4	CASSPSDPGNEKLFF
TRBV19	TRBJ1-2	CASTLRALNYGYTF
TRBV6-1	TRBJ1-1	CASSSYAAATEAFF
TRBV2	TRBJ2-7	CASTYPGGSYEQYF
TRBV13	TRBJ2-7	CASSLYETGPYEQYF
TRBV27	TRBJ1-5	CASSYRVGNQPQHF
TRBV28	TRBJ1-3	CASSDPSEVPAGNTIYF
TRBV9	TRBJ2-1	CASSILPGLAGGESSYNEQFF
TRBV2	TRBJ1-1	CASSDRGLEAFF
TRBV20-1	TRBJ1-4	CSARALGGQVNEKLFF
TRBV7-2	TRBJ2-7	CASSQLLRSYEQYF
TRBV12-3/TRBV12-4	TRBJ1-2	CASSIGQGDGYTF
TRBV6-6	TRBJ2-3	CASSYGAGDTQYF